In this sample, the clone carrying this T cell receptor (beta chain) turned up many times. Its antigen remains unknown. CDR3 length: 14 amino acids. Germline V gene lookup returns CDR1 LNHDA and CDR2 SQIVND (reference sequence). V lost 5 bases and J 5 bases, leaving 15 bases between the germline ends. The TCR beta CDR3 regions underwent amplification using RNA transcripts as the source. TCR CDR3 regions were first amplified by RT-PCR with HTBI primers. Using its own MiXCR run on the multiplex PCR reads, TCRdb lists one record per CDR3 protein. This table holds 350,000 to 450,000 distinct CDR3 sequences, about 14% found once. These data come from a study of T cells in Graves' hyperthyroidism and ophthalmopathy. Findings and caveats of the study: Using 13 V-J features, a model discriminated ophthalmopathy from stable hyperthyroidism. Most thyroid clonotypes expanded above 0.001 appeared in blood too.

Input material: blood. This chain links TRBV19 with TRBJ1-1; D is undetermined. This receptor was obtained from a man in his fifties with Graves' ophthalmopathy. The CDR3 spells CASSPQSAGTEAFF. CDR3 DNA sequence: TGTGCCAGTAGTCCTCAATCCGCCGGGACTGAAGCTTTCTTT.